The clone carrying this T cell receptor (beta chain) occurred many times. Its target is not known. TCRdb re-derived calls from the RT-PCR reads in MiXCR, one entry per CDR3 protein. The sample holds under 950,000 distinct CDR3 sequences, 21% seen once. This sample stems from a study of response to subunit inactivated influenza vaccine. General observations from the study: After each seasonal influenza vaccination, few new T cells are recruited, the authors suggested.

The sample in question was PBMCs from blood, obtained roughly 5 days after vaccination. The sequence derives from a man in his fifties or sixties who received an inactivated influenza vaccine.

CDR3: CASSLRAGGNEQFF. Here the CDR3 DNA reads TGCGCCAGCAGCTTGCGAGCGGGGGGGAATGAGCAGTTCTTC. The chain recombines TRBV5-1 with TRBJ2-1; 10 nucleotides line up with TRBD2. V lost 1 base and J lost 7; bases outside the gene matches: 2. Germline loops: CDR1 SGHRS, CDR2 YFSETQ. CDR3 length equals 14 residues.